This T cell receptor (beta chain) comes out of a study of liver allograft versus peripheral blood T cells. In the study overall: Comparisons were made between T cell receptor repertoires found in transplanted livers and those circulating in recipients' peripheral blood. Findings of the study overall: A difference was reportedly observed between T cell receptor repertoires inside liver allografts and those in peripheral blood.

The CDR3 length is 14 residues. Germline values: CDR1 DFQATT, CDR2 SNEGSKA (reference sequence). V shed 7 bases, J shed 3 bases, and the junction held 6 bases outside the gene matches. In this sample, this clonotype turned up many times. The antigen is not known. TCRdb passed the reads through MiXCR, listing each CDR3 protein once. The sample carries 8,300 or so distinct CDR3 sequences, approximately 17% recorded once. The chain is built from TRBV20-1 and TRBJ2-1; 10 bases map to TRBD2. The TCR comes from a human patient who had a liver transplant. A share of the T cells may be of graft donor origin. The CDR3 DNA follows: TGCAGTGGGGTCCGGACTAGCGGCTACAATGAGCAGTTCTTC. This sequence encodes CSGVRTSGYNEQFF.